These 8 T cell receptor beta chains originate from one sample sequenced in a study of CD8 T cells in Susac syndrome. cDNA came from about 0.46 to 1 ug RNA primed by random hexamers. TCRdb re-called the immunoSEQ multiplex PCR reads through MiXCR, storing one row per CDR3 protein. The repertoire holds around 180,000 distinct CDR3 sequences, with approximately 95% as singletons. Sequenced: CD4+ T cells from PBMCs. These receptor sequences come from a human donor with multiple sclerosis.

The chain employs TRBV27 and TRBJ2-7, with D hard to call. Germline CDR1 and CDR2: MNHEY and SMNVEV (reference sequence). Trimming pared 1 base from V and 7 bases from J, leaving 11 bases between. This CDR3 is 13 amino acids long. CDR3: CASSLLSGDEQYF. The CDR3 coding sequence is TGTGCCAGCAGTTTATTATCGGGCGATGAGCAGTACTTC.

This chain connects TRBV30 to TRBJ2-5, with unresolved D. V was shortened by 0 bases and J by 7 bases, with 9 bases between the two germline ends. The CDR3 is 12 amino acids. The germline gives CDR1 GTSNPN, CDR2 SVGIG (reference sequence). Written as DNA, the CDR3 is TGTGCCTGGAGTGTATTGGGGTCGACCCAGTACTTC. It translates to CAWSVLGSTQYF. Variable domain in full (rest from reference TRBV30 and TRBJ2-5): SQTIHQWPATLVQPVGSPLSLECTVEGTSNPNLYWYRQAAGRGLQLLFYSVGIGQISSEVPQNLSASRPQDRQFILSSKKLLLSDSGFYLCAWSVLGSTQYFGPGTRLLVL.

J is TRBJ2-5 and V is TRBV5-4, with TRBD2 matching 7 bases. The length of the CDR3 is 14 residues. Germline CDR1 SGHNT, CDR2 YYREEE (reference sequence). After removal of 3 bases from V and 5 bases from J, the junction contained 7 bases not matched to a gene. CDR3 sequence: CASSSPRGDETQYF. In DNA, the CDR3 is TGTGCCAGCAGCTCGCCCCGGGGGGACGAGACCCAGTACTTC.

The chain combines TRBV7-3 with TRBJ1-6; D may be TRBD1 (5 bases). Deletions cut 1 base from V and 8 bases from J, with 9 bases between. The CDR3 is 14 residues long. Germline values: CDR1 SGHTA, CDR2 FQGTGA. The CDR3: CASSLIRVDSPLHF. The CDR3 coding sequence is TGTGCCAGCAGCTTAATCAGGGTGGATTCACCCCTCCACTTT.

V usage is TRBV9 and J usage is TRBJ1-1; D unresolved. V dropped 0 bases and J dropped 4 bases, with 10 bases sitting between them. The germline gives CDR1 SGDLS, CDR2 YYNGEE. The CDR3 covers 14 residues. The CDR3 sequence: CASSVDQVGTEAFF. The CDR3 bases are TGTGCCAGCAGCGTAGATCAAGTCGGCACTGAAGCTTTCTTT.

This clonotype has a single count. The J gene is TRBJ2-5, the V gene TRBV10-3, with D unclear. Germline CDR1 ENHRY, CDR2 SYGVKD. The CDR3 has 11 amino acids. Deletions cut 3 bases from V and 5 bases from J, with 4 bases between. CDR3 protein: CAISDKETQYF. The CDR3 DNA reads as TGTGCCATCAGTGATAAGGAGACCCAGTACTTC.

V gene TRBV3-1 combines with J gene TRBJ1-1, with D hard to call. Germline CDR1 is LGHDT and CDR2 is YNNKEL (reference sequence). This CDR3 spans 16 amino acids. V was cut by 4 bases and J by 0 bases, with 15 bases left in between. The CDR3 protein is CASSPLSGRVNTEAFF. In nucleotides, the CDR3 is TGTGCCAGCAGCCCACTCTCTGGGCGGGTGAACACTGAAGCTTTCTTT.

This CDR3 reads CSARVARTSGGPSSYNEQFF. CDR3 sequence (DNA): TGCAGTGCTAGAGTCGCCAGGACTAGCGGGGGCCCGAGCTCCTACAATGAGCAGTTCTTC. V gene TRBV20-1 combines with J gene TRBJ2-1; 13 positions agree with TRBD2. In germline, CDR1 is DFQATT, CDR2 SNEGSKA (reference sequence). The V gene end was trimmed by 1 base and the J gene end by 0 bases; junction bases not matched to a gene: 12. The CDR3 totals 20 residues.